A selection of T cell receptor beta chains follows, all from one sample in a study of technical replicates of blood from several donors. Profiling relied on immunoSEQ multiplex PCR, and the TCRdb table lists in-frame clones only, not all of them. The data hold around 57,000 clones, with about 93% observed a single time. The sample was T cells isolated from PBMCs. The receptors were sampled from a human donor in good health. The CDR3 runs from the conserved cysteine through the conserved F or W. The D gene is left open where the match is weak. A row's size may be missing; if present it is once, few, many or a size class.

NA | NA | TRBJ1-1 | TRBV5-1 | CASSSREDTEAFF | TGCGCCAGCAGCTCCCGGGAAGACACTGAAGCTTTCTTT
NA | NA | TRBJ2-1 | TRBV10-3 | CAISEQGSSYNEQFF | TGTGCCATCAGTGAGCAGGGCAGCTCCTACAATGAGCAGTTCTTC
TRBD2 | NA | TRBJ2-7 | TRBV5-1 | CATCPWAGEGYEQYF | TGCGCCACTTGCCCCTGGGCGGGAGAAGGATACGAGCAGTACTTC
TRBD2 | NA | TRBJ2-7 | TRBV6-5 | CASRAQRGATYEQYF | TGTGCCAGCAGGGCCCAGCGGGGGGCTACCTACGAGCAGTACTTC
TRBD2 | NA | TRBJ2-3 | TRBV7-8 | CASSFDSGLAISDTQYF | TGTGCCAGCAGTTTCGACTCGGGACTAGCGATCTCAGATACGCAGTATTTT
NA | NA | TRBJ1-4 | TRBV18 | CASSPGALNEKLFF | TGTGCCAGCTCACCGGGGGCCTTAAATGAAAAACTGTTTTTT
NA | once | TRBJ2-7 | TRBV18 | CASSPSRAYEQYF | TGTGCCAGCTCACCTTCCCGGGCCTACGAGCAGTACTTC
TRBD1 | NA | TRBJ2-7 | TRBV29-1 | CSVEQGQGNEQYF | TGCAGCGTTGAACAGGGACAGGGGAACGAGCAGTACTTC
NA | NA | TRBJ2-7 | TRBV9 | CASSKGQGRTSYEQYF | TGTGCCAGCAGTAAAGGACAGGGTAGGACTAGCTACGAGCAGTACTTC
NA | NA | TRBJ2-1 | TRBV12-5 | CASGLVAYNEQFF | TGTGCTAGTGGTTTGGTGGCTTACAATGAGCAGTTCTTC
NA | NA | TRBJ2-3 | TRBV5-1 | CASSQDKNRPDTQYF | TGCGCCAGCAGCCAGGATAAAAACCGTCCAGATACGCAGTATTTT
NA | NA | TRBJ2-7 | TRBV6-5 | CASSLQESYEQYF | TGTGCCAGCAGCCTACAGGAATCCTACGAGCAGTACTTC
TRBD1 | NA | TRBJ2-7 | TRBV7-9 | CASSSRTGIGYEQYF | TGTGCCAGCAGCTCTCGGACAGGGATCGGTTACGAGCAGTACTTC
NA | NA | TRBJ2-7 | TRBV7-9 | CASSLGRGWDEQYF | TGTGCCAGCAGCTTAGGCAGGGGCTGGGACGAGCAGTACTTC
TRBD1 | NA | TRBJ2-7 | TRBV5-1 | CASSYRDRDHEQYF | TGCGCCAGCAGCTACCGGGACAGGGACCACGAGCAGTACTTC
NA | NA | TRBJ1-6 | TRBV14 | CASSQERARYSPLHF | TGTGCCAGCAGCCAAGAAAGAGCGAGGTATTCACCCCTCCACTTT
NA | NA | TRBJ2-7 | TRBV10-3 | CAISSGISSSYEQYF | TGTGCCATCAGCTCAGGGATCTCGAGCTCCTACGAGCAGTACTTC
TRBD2 | once | TRBJ2-7 | TRBV7-6 | CASSTQRGAYEQYF | TGTGCCAGCAGCACCCAGCGGGGCGCCTACGAGCAGTACTTC
TRBD1 | NA | TRBJ2-1 | TRBV11-3 | CASRDRENHNEQFF | TGTGCCAGCAGGGACAGGGAAAATCACAATGAGCAGTTCTTC
NA | NA | TRBJ2-3 | TRBV5-1 | CASSLGGYTDTQYF | TGCGCCAGCAGCTTGGGCGGTTACACAGATACGCAGTATTTT
TRBD1 | NA | TRBJ2-7 | TRBV28 | CASSHEGATTAQYF | TGTGCCAGCAGCCACGAGGGGGCTACTACGGCGCAGTACTTC
NA | NA | TRBJ1-2 | TRBV28 | CASIDGGGSSYGYTF | TGTGCCAGCATCGACGGGGGAGGATCGTCCTATGGCTACACCTTC
NA | NA | TRBJ2-2 | TRBV6-6 | CASSYPGGELFF | TGTGCCAGCAGTTACCCAGGCGGGGAGCTGTTTTTT
NA | few | TRBJ1-2 | TRBV18 | CASSPVGYTF | TGTGCCAGCTCGCCGGTGGGCTACACCTTC
NA | NA | TRBJ2-5 | TRBV7-9 | CASSLGEWAQYF | TGTGCCAGCAGCCTCGGGGAGTGGGCCCAGTACTTC
TRBD1 | few | TRBJ1-1 | TRBV28 | CASRGTELDTEAFF | TGTGCCAGCAGGGGGACAGAACTAGACACTGAAGCTTTCTTT
NA | NA | TRBJ1-2 | TRBV5-4 | CASTSSVNYGYTF | TGTGCCAGCACCTCCAGCGTTAACTATGGCTACACCTTC
NA | NA | TRBJ1-2 | TRBV5-6 | CASSLVRTDKGYTF | TGTGCCAGCAGCTTGGTCCGGACAGATAAGGGCTACACCTTC
TRBD1 | NA | TRBJ1-6 | TRBV9 | CASSDRDSYNSPLHF | TGTGCCAGCAGCGACAGGGACAGCTATAATTCACCCCTCCACTTT
TRBD2 | NA | TRBJ2-5 | TRBV11-3 | CASSLMTSGGAKTQYF | TGTGCCAGCAGCTTGATGACTAGCGGGGGGGCAAAGACCCAGTACTTC
NA | few | TRBJ1-1 | TRBV6-5 | CASSYSEGLTFF | TGTGCCAGCAGTTACTCGGAGGGGTTAACTTTCTTT
TRBD1 | NA | TRBJ2-2 | TRBV5-1 | CASSLGQVTGELFF | TGCGCCAGCAGCCTCGGACAGGTCACCGGGGAGCTGTTTTTT
NA | NA | TRBJ2-5 | TRBV7-9 | CASSLAGLAWETQYF | TGTGCCAGCAGCTTAGCCGGTCTAGCTTGGGAGACCCAGTACTTC
NA | NA | TRBJ1-1 | TRBV5-1 | CASSFNRDREAFF | TGCGCCAGCAGTTTCAACCGGGATAGAGAAGCTTTCTTT
NA | NA | TRBJ1-1 | TRBV5-1 | CASSGAVMNTEAFF | TGCGCCAGCAGCGGTGCAGTCATGAACACTGAAGCTTTCTTT
TRBD2 | once | TRBJ2-4 | TRBV11-2 | CASSLGGGSKNIQYF | TGTGCCAGCAGCTTAGGCGGGGGTTCCAAAAACATTCAGTACTTC
TRBD2 | NA | TRBJ2-2 | TRBV28 | CASSFIVAGKAPTGELFF | TGTGCCAGCAGTTTCATAGTAGCGGGCAAGGCCCCCACCGGGGAGCTGTTTTTT
NA | NA | TRBJ2-1 | TRBV5-1 | CASSMTMTGPGVNEQFF | TGCGCCAGCAGCATGACAATGACTGGCCCGGGGGTCAATGAGCAGTTCTTC
TRBD1 | once | TRBJ2-7 | TRBV6-5 | CASSYSTGGWDEQYF | TGTGCCAGCAGTTACTCGACAGGGGGGTGGGACGAGCAGTACTTC